Below are 20 T cell receptor beta chains sequenced from a single sample in a study of cytomegalovirus exposure and HLA in healthy donors. Generated by immunoSEQ multiplex PCR, the TCRdb table keeps only in-frame clones and is missing some. The table has 150,000 or so clones, over 90% seen once; the top ten hold approximately 1.8%. Input material: PBMCs. All receptors come from a man in his late teens or twenties in good health and CMV-seropositive.

The chain joins TRBV5-1 to TRBJ2-5, with 9 bases aligning to TRBD1. Looked up from germline, CDR1 is SGHRS and CDR2 is YFSETQ. Trimming took 4 bases from V and 3 from J; bases not matched to a gene: 7. The CDR3 has 15 residues. The CDR3 DNA reads TGCGCCAGCAGCCAACGGGGACAGGGCGAAGAGACCCAGTACTTC. Its translation: CASSQRGQGEETQYF.

This chain links TRBV4-2 with TRBJ2-7; 10 bases agree with TRBD1. The CDR3 contains 17 residues. The trim removed 0 bases at V and 4 bases at J, leaving 9 bases unmatched. Per germline, CDR1 LGHNA and CDR2 YNFKEQ. In DNA form, the CDR3 reads TGTGCCAGCAGCCAAGATTATGGGGGGACAGGGGATTACGAGCAGTACTTC. This gives the protein CASSQDYGGTGDYEQYF.

This chain uses TRBV7-8 with TRBJ2-2; 7 positions agree with TRBD2. Germline V gene sequence: CDR1 SGHVS, CDR2 FQNEAQ. This CDR3 contains 16 residues. Trimming at V came to 4 bases and at J to 2 bases, leaving 7 bases not matched to a gene. The CDR3 coding sequence is TGTGCCAGCAGCTCACGAGGGACTACCAACACCGGGGAGCTGTTTTTT. Protein: CASSSRGTTNTGELFF.

The chain uses TRBV28 and TRBJ1-2, with D perhaps matching TRBD1 (6 bases). This CDR3 is built from 14 residues. With 7 bases removed from V and 6 bases from J, the gap between germline ends came to 18 bases. Germline V gives CDR1 MDHEN, CDR2 SYDVKM. This CDR3 reads CASTSPGARDGYTF. For the CDR3, the DNA is TGTGCCAGCACCTCGCCAGGGGCGAGGGATGGCTACACCTTC.

The chain combines TRBV6-4 with TRBJ2-1, with D perhaps matching TRBD1 (6 bases). This CDR3 is built from 13 residues. Germline values: CDR1 MRHNA, CDR2 SNTAGT. The ends were cut back, 3 bases at V and 8 bases at J, with 11 bases in the middle. The CDR3 nucleotides read TGTGCCAGCAGTGATGGACAGTTCGATGAGCAGTTCTTC. Its protein product is CASSDGQFDEQFF.

Concerning this clone itself: The CDR3 ends on some other residue instead of the conserved phenylalanine or tryptophan, so this is likely a read error. The DNA is omitted, as the CDR3 cannot be located on it reliably, and the CDR3 follows TCRdb's listing. The J gene is TRBJ2-7, the V gene TRBV27; the table's D call of TRBD2 was not tested on the DNA. Including both end residues, the CDR3 is 18 amino acids long. Germline V gene lookup returns CDR1 MNHEY and CDR2 SMNVEV (reference sequence). Here the CDR3 reads CASSFRVDPSPRSGGDYA.

CDR3 region: CASSVGSPPRATSTDTQYF. The CDR3 nucleotides are TGTGCCAGCAGCGTAGGATCCCCACCCAGGGCCACTAGCACAGATACGCAGTATTTT. V and J are TRBV9 and TRBJ2-3, with a possible D match to TRBD1 (5 bases). Trimming took off 0 bases at V and 0 bases at J, with 20 bases between the two ends. The CDR3 has 19 residues. The V gene's germline CDR1 is SGDLS and CDR2 YYNGEE.

In this sample, this clone turned up once. The rearrangement uses TRBV5-1 and TRBJ2-7, with 11 bases fitting TRBD2. The CDR3 has 14 residues. V lost 0 bases and J lost 6; bases outside the gene matches: 2. CDR1 SGHRS and CDR2 YFSETQ come from the germline V gene. The CDR3 DNA reads TGCGCCAGCAGCTTGGGTAGCGGGAGGGGCGAGCAGTACTTC. Its translation is CASSLGSGRGEQYF.

This rearrangement joins TRBV5-1 to TRBJ2-2, with 10 bases that match TRBD1. Germline V CDR1 and CDR2: SGHRS, YFSETQ. The CDR3 is 16 residues long. The junction had 6 bases not matched to a gene; V was cut back by 1 base and J by 6 bases. The CDR3 protein is CASSLTDRGRAGELFF. The CDR3 DNA sequence: TGCGCCAGCAGCTTGACCGACAGGGGGCGCGCCGGGGAGCTGTTTTTT.

The chain uses TRBV6-1 and TRBJ2-7; D not resolved. Germline CDR1 reads MNHNS; CDR2 reads SASEGT. The CDR3 is 12 amino acids. The V end was cut by 2 bases, the J end by 3 bases, with 5 bases between. This CDR3 is CASSELRYEQYF. CDR3 DNA: TGTGCCAGCAGTGAACTTCGCTACGAGCAGTACTTC.

This clone has only a few counts. The V and J genes are TRBV6-6 and TRBJ2-1; 9 bases map to TRBD1. Germline loops: CDR1 MNHNY, CDR2 SVGAGI (reference sequence). The V gene end was trimmed by 2 bases and the J gene end by 15 bases; junction bases not matched to a gene: 5. The CDR3 runs 12 residues. The CDR3 here is CASSYADRGRFF. The CDR3 DNA sequence: TGTGCCAGCAGTTACGCGGACAGGGGTCGGTTCTTC.

As for this clone: This sample also contains other DNA sequences that code for the same CDR3. V gene TRBV5-1 combines with J gene TRBJ2-7; perhaps TRBD1 as D (6 bases). Germline V gene sequence: CDR1 SGHRS, CDR2 YFSETQ. The length of the CDR3 is 15 residues. V gave up 0 bases and J gave up 0 bases, with 10 bases separating them. The CDR3 protein is CASSLAGTRSYEQYF. The CDR3 nucleotides read TGCGCCAGCAGCTTGGCCGGGACACGCTCCTACGAGCAGTACTTC.

The genes are TRBV2 and TRBJ1-3; 9 nucleotides align to TRBD1. The ends lost 10 bases at V and 2 bases at J; junction bases unmatched: 9. The CDR3 has 15 amino acids. The germline V gene encodes CDR1 SNHLY and CDR2 FYNNEI. The DNA for the CDR3 is TGTGCCACCGTCCGGGACAGGGTAACTGGAAACACCATATATTTT. This codes for CATVRDRVTGNTIYF.

J is TRBJ2-2 and V is TRBV14, with TRBD2 matching over 7 bases. Looked up from germline, CDR1 is SGHDN and CDR2 is FVKESK. The CDR3 is made up of 18 amino acids. J lost 0 bases, V lost 3 bases, and 10 bases had no gene match. CDR3 nucleotide sequence: TGTGCCAGCAGCCAGAATCAAGCGGGAACCTCGAACACCGGGGAGCTGTTTTTT. Its protein product is CASSQNQAGTSNTGELFF.

The chain links TRBV25-1 to TRBJ2-7; D unclear. The V gene lost 3 bases and the J gene lost 2 bases, with 11 bases spanning the gap. Germline V gene sequence: CDR1 MGHDK, CDR2 SYGVNS. The CDR3 covers 14 residues. The CDR3 DNA reads TGTGCCAGCAGTGACGGTCATACCACCTACGAGCAGTACTTC. Protein sequence: CASSDGHTTYEQYF.

This clone was seen a handful of times. J is TRBJ2-5 and V is TRBV19; D is unresolved. This CDR3 region has 14 residues. The germline V and J ends were trimmed by 1 base and 5 bases, with 11 bases remaining between them. CDR1 is LNHDA and CDR2 is SQIVND in the germline V gene (reference sequence). The CDR3 nucleotides read TGTGCCAGTAGTATAGTCGGGTTCGGGGAGACCCAGTACTTC. Amino acid sequence: CASSIVGFGETQYF.

This chain uses TRBV11-1 with TRBJ2-6; the D gene is possibly TRBD2 (7 bases). Trimming shortened V by 5 bases and J by 2 bases, and 10 bases separated the two germline ends. CDR3 length: 15 residues. Per germline, CDR1 SGHAT and CDR2 FQDESV (reference sequence). This chain's CDR3 is CASSLGGAGANVLTF. The CDR3, as DNA: TGTGCCAGCAGCCTAGGGGGGGCTGGGGCCAACGTCCTGACTTTC.

This chain uses TRBV6-1 with TRBJ2-3, with 7 bases lining up with TRBD1. Looked up from germline, CDR1 is MNHNS and CDR2 is SASEGT. V dropped 3 bases and J dropped 4; count of bases not matched to a gene: 4. CDR3 length: 14 amino acids. The CDR3, as DNA: TGTGCCAGCAGTGACAGGGGGAGCCCAGATACGCAGTATTTT. Its protein product is CASSDRGSPDTQYF.

The chain couples TRBV19 to TRBJ2-2, with TRBD1 matching 7 bases. The V and J ends lost 7 bases and 0 bases, in that order; junction bases with no gene match: 2. The CDR3 has 14 residues. The germline gives CDR1 LNHDA, CDR2 SQIVND (reference sequence). This chain's CDR3 is CASMGTANTGELFF. DNA for the CDR3: TGTGCCAGTATGGGGACAGCGAACACCGGGGAGCTGTTTTTT. The full variable domain, rest sourced from reference TRBV19 and TRBJ2-2, is DGGITQSPKYLFRKEGQNVTLSCEQNLNHDAMYWYRQDPGQGLRLIYYSQIVNDFQKGDIAEGYSVSREKKESFPLTVTSAQKNPTAFYLCASMGTANTGELFFGEGSRLTVL.

The chain links TRBV13 to TRBJ2-7; 9 bases map to TRBD2. Germline values: CDR1 PRHDT, CDR2 FYEKMQ (reference sequence). The CDR3 consists of 16 residues. V shed 4 bases, J shed 0 bases, and the junction held 7 bases outside the gene matches. The CDR3 loop reads CASSSLAGAHSYEQYF. In nucleotides, the CDR3 is TGTGCCAGCAGCTCTTTAGCGGGAGCGCACTCCTACGAGCAGTACTTC. Filled out from reference TRBV13 and TRBJ2-7, the complete variable domain reads AAGVIQSPRHLIKEKRETATLKCYPIPRHDTVYWYQQGPGQDPQFLISFYEKMQSDKGSIPDRFSAQQFSDYHSELNMSSLELGDSALYFCASSSLAGAHSYEQYFGPGTRLTVT.